The 5 T cell receptor beta chains reported below all come from one sample, sequenced in a study of T-cell reconstitution after alpha-beta-depleted transplantation in children. The TCRbeta library incorporated unique molecular identifiers. Via MiXCR, TCRdb re-called the PCR reads, giving one row per CDR3 protein. The data show some 240,000 distinct CDR3 sequences, 9.7% seen once. This specimen consisted of PBMCs from the stem cell graft donor, obtained from the stem cell graft. The origin of the receptors is a human donor who donated a stem cell graft to a child with SCID.

This clonotype was picked up many times. The chain couples TRBV20-1 to TRBJ2-5, with 7 bases that match TRBD1. Germline CDR1 reads DFQATT; CDR2 reads SNEGSKA (reference sequence). With 4 bases clipped from V and 5 bases from J, the junction kept 4 bases outside the gene matches. This CDR3 is 12 amino acids long. As DNA, the CDR3 is TGCAGTGCTACCTACAGGGGTGAGACCCAGTACTTC. It translates to CSATYRGETQYF.

This clonotype was counted at least ten times. V is TRBV6-5 and J is TRBJ2-5, with 11 bases lining up with TRBD2. The CDR3 has 17 amino acids. Germline loops: CDR1 MNHEY, CDR2 SVGAGI. The trim removed 4 bases at V and 4 bases at J, leaving 11 bases unmatched. CDR3: CASSWTPDSGGVETQYF. The CDR3 nucleotides read TGTGCCAGCAGTTGGACCCCGGATAGCGGGGGGGTAGAGACCCAGTACTTC.

This clonotype was seen more than once but under ten times. The J gene is TRBJ2-5, the V gene TRBV7-2; D might be TRBD1 (5 bases). The V end lost 1 base, the J end lost 2 bases, and 11 bases lay between the germline ends. CDR3 size: 15 residues. Germline V gene lookup returns CDR1 SGHTA and CDR2 FQGNSA. CDR3 DNA sequence: TGTGCCAGCAGCTTAGGACAGAAGCTACAAGAGACCCAGTACTTC. Residues: CASSLGQKLQETQYF.

The chain has TRBV6-1 and TRBJ1-1; D ambiguous. CDR1 and CDR2 from the germline V gene are MNHNS and SASEGT. The V and J ends lost 6 bases and 0 bases respectively, with 11 bases between them. The CDR3 spans 14 residues. The CDR3 region has the DNA TGTGCCAGCAGGGAGACGGGGTTGAACACTGAAGCTTTCTTT. This translates into CASRETGLNTEAFF.

V is TRBV20-1 and J is TRBJ2-7; D might be TRBD2 (6 bases). The CDR3 runs 13 residues. V lost 5 bases and J 1 base, leaving 12 bases between the germline ends. Germline CDR1 reads DFQATT; CDR2 reads SNEGSKA (reference sequence). The CDR3 loop reads CSAFGGISYEQYF. The DNA of the CDR3 is TGCAGTGCTTTCGGCGGGATTTCCTACGAGCAGTACTTC.